This T cell receptor (beta chain) was found in a study of PD-1 blockade in classical Hodgkin lymphoma. Study findings and constraints: TCR diversity at baseline was reported to be reduced in newly diagnosed patients relative to healthy donors.

All trial patients relapsed after autologous stem cell transplantation. Best outcomes ranged across complete response, partial response and progressive disease. This CDR3 comprises 13 residues. The V and J ends lost 0 bases and 12 bases respectively, with 15 bases between them. The germline CDR1 and CDR2 sequences are SGDLS and YYNGEE. The repertoire was sequenced with immunoSEQ multiplex PCR; TCRdb's copy has only in-frame clones and lacks some. The repertoire holds more than 50,000 clones, with 75% to 90% as singletons. In this sample, this clone turned up a few times. Its antigen is still unknown. The chain links TRBV9 to TRBJ1-1, with TRBD1 as a possible D gene (5 bases). The sequencing here drew on peripheral blood mononuclear cells (PBMCs), taken at baseline. This clonotype originated in a human donor with classical Hodgkin lymphoma. The CDR3 region has the DNA TGTGCCAGCAGCGTAGCCGTCCGGGGGATGACTTTCTTT. Translated: CASSVAVRGMTFF.